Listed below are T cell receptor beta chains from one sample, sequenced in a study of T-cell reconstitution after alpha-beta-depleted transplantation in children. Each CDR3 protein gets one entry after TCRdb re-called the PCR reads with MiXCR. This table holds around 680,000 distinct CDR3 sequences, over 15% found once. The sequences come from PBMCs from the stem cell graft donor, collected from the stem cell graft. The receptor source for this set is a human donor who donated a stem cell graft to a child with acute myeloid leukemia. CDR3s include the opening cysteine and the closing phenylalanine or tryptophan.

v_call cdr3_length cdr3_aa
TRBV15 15 CATSLRAAANEKLFF
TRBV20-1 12 CSARETGREQFF
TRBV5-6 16 CASSLEDGAGGYGYTF
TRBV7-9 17 CASSLDGGIGTNEKLFF
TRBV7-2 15 CASSLQQGSGNTIYF
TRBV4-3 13 CASSQGPKETQYF
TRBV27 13 CASGSDITQEQYF
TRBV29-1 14 CSVEVGAGNTEAFF
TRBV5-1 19 CASSYPRDRGRPSDNEQFF
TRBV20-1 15 CSTLSWGQGHTEAFF
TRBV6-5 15 CASISGGTGDTEAFF
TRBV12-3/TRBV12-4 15 CASSSAPSGASGYTF
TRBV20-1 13 CSARDQVLASQYF
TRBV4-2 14 CASSQGTSGNTIYF
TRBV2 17 CASSERIRGFGNQPQHF
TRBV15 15 CATSSLRGPNEKLFF
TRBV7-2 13 CASSLGGKRTQYF
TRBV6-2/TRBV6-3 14 CASSFLTGIYEQYF
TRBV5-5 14 CASSRLAIGETQYF
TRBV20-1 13 CSARGTGRWAQYF
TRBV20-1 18 CSARMQGARPSGANVLTF
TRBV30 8 CARETQYF
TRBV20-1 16 CSARVEGQGVNQPQHF
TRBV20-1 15 CSARDPQGSSGEQYF
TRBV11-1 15 CASSSHQGMDTEAFF
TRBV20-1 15 CSAGGQPYSNQPQHF
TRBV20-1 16 CSARGGRSPNTGELFF
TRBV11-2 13 CASSFGQRYEQFF
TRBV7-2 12 CASSLQRGEQFF
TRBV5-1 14 CASSLLGQDYGYTF
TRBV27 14 CASSSAGINSPLHF
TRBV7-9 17 CASSPRPPRQYQETQYF
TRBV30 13 CAWRDREWETQYF
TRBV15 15 CATSQMEDISDTQYF
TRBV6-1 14 CASSPRSGIYEQYF
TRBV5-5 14 CASSPRGYQETQYF
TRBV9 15 CASSVERGSTDTQYF
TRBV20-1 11 CSASPSYEQYF
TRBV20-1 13 CSVRAGVGNTIYF
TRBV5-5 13 CASSLRPTDTQYF
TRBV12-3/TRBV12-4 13 CASSLGLVGEQFF
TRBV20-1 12 CSAGADKEKLFF
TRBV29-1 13 CSVVLGAAGELFF
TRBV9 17 CASSPPSGTSGYNEQFF
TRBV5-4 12 CASSWDRGLKYF
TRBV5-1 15 CASSFTSGGLLEQYF
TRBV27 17 CASSPRVGIARQETQYF
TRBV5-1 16 CASSLEGVSTYNEQFF
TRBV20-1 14 CSARGGEDTGELFF
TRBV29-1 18 CSVHFRDRGPNSLYGYTF
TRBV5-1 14 CASSTGLITGELFF
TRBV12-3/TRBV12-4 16 CASTHFEDSSTDTQYF